A selection of T cell receptor beta chains follows, all from one sample in a study of shared clonotypes between healthy human individuals. Sequencing used immunoSEQ multiplex PCR; TCRdb keeps in-frame clones, though not all of them. The sample consists of some 1 million clones, more than 65% of them appearing once. The material sequenced was memory CD4+ T cells sorted from blood. These receptors were taken from a man aged 18 to 29 in good health. Both conserved end residues are part of each CDR3.

j_gene: TRBJ1-5
v_gene: TRBV30
CDR3aa: CAWSIGQFNQPQHF

j_gene: TRBJ2-3
v_gene: TRBV25-1
CDR3aa: CASSAGRTGRTDTQYF

j_gene: TRBJ1-2
v_gene: TRBV6-1
CDR3aa: CASSEAVNYGYTF

j_gene: TRBJ1-1
v_gene: TRBV19
CDR3aa: CASSIGNRDRGIFRKYRNTEAFF

j_gene: TRBJ2-7
v_gene: TRBV5-6
CDR3aa: CASSSPQGETYEQYF

j_gene: TRBJ2-1
v_gene: TRBV30
CDR3aa: CACGRAYNEQFF

j_gene: TRBJ2-2
v_gene: TRBV29-1
CDR3aa: CSVRGDTGELFF

j_gene: TRBJ2-3
v_gene: TRBV27
CDR3aa: CASSLGTKGGTDTQYF

j_gene: TRBJ1-2
v_gene: TRBV7-2
CDR3aa: CASSLQQSYGYTF

j_gene: TRBJ2-3
v_gene: TRBV9
CDR3aa: CASSVLALGTDTQYF

j_gene: TRBJ2-1
v_gene: TRBV6-1
CDR3aa: CASSEGSSLSYNEQFF